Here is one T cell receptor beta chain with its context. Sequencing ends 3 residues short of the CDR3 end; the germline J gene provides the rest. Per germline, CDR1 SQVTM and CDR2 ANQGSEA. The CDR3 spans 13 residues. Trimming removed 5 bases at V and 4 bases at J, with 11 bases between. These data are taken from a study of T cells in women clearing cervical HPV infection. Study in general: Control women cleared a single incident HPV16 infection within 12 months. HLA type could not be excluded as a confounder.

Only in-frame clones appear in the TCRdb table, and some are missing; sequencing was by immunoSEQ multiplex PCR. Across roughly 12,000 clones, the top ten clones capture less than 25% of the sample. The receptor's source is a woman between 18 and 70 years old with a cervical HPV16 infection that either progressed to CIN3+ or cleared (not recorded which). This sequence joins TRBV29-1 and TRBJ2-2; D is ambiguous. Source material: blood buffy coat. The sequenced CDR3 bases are TGCAGCGTTTCGCCAGGCAGCACCGGGGAG. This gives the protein CSVSPGSTGE. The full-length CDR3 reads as CSVSPGSTGELFF.